The TCR beta chain under discussion was sequenced for a study of human T cells and chemical hapten exposure. Study background: 2% DPC applied to a 2 cm by 2 cm arm area sensitized donors.

TCRdb reprocessed the RACE reads via MiXCR and lists one record per CDR3 protein. The sample lists about 84,000 distinct CDR3 sequences, more than 9% occurring once. Turning to this clonotype: Antigen specificity is unknown.

The sample's time point: patch test 2, 6 weeks after DPC sensitization. Indicated treatment: therapeutic diphenylcyclopropenone sensitization with weekly scalp DPC. Unfractionated whole blood was the source of the extracted total RNA. Overall study findings and caveats: Patch test score was positively correlated with the counts of TCRs that had expanded at PT1. The donor cohort had alopecia, so its immune response may not match that of healthy people.

V lost 4 bases, J lost 8 bases, and 9 bases stayed unmatched. The V gene's germline CDR1 is SGHRS and CDR2 YFSETQ. The CDR3 loop spans 15 amino acids. This chain links TRBV5-1 with TRBJ1-6; 7 bases match TRBD1. The sequence was collected from a woman in her fifties or sixties with alopecia areata. Some clones in this sample may be carry-over from other donors' samples. Sequenced here: whole blood, sampled in connection with sensitization to the hapten diphenylcyclopropenone (DPC). CDR3 sequence (DNA): TGCGCCAGCAGCCCCACCGGGACAGTGGATTCACCCCTCCACTTT. This gives the protein CASSPTGTVDSPLHF.